This T cell receptor (beta chain) was sequenced in a study of T-cell reconstitution after alpha-beta-depleted transplantation in children. About this clonotype: No antigen is known for it.

The CDR3 covers 14 residues. CDR1 is SGHRS and CDR2 is YFSETQ in the germline V gene. Trimming cost V 3 bases and J 2 bases, with 10 bases left between them. Researchers prepared the TCRbeta library using unique molecular identifiers, the study reports. From the PCR reads, TCRdb called clonotypes with MiXCR, one entry per CDR3 protein. Of a few hundred thousand distinct CDR3 sequences in the sample, over 10% were seen once. The study, taken as a whole, reports: It was reported that alpha-beta T cells came from several hundred expanded graft clones (about two months after transplant). Some patients' high day-60 TCRbeta diversity was attributed to recipient cells surviving conditioning.

This material consisted of PBMCs, mostly from graft donor cells, taken 360 days after TCRalphabeta/CD19-depleted stem cell transplant. This receptor was taken from a male patient younger than 18 who had a stem cell transplant for acute myeloid leukemia, so the T cells may come from the graft donor. This chain joins TRBV5-1 and TRBJ2-3; D is unclear. The CDR3 protein is CASSSGVPTDTQYF. The CDR3 DNA reads as TGCGCCAGCAGCTCTGGGGTCCCCACAGATACGCAGTATTTT.